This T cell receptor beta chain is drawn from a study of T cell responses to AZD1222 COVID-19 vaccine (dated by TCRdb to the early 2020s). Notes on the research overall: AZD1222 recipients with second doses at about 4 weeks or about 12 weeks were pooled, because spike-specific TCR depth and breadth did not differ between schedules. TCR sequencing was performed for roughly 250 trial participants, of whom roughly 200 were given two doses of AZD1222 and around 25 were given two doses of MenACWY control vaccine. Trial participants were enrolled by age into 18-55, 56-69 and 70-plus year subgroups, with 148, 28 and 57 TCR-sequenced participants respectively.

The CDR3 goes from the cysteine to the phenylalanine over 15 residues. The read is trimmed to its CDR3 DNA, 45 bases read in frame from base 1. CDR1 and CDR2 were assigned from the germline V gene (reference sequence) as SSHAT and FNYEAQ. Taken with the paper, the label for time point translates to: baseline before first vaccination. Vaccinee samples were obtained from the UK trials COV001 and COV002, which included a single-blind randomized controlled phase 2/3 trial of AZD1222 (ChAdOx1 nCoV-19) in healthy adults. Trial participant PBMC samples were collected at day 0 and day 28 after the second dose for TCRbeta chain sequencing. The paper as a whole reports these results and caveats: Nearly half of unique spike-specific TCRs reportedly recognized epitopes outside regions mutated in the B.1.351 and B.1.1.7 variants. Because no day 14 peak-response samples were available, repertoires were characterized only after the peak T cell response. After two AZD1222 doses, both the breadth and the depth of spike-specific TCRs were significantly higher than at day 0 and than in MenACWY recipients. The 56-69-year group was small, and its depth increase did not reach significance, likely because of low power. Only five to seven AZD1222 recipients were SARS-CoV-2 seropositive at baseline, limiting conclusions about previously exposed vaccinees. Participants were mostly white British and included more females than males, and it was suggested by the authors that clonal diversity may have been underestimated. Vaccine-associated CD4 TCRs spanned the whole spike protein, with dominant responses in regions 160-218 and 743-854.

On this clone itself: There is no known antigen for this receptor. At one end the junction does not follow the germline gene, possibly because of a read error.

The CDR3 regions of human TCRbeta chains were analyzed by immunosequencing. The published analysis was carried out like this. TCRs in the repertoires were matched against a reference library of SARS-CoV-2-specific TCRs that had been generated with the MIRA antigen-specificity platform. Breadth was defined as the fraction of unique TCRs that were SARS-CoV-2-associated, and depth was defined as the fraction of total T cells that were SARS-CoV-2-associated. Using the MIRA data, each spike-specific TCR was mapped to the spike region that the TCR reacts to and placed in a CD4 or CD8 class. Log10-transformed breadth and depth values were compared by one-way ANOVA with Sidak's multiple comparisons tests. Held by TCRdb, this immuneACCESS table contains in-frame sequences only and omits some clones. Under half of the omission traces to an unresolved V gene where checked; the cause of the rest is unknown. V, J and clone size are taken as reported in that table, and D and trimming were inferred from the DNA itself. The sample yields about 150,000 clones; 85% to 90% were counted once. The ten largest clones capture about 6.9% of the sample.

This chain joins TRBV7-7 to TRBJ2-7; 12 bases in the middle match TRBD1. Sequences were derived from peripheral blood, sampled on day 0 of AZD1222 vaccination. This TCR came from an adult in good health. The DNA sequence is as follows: TGTGCTAGCAGCTTGGGACAGGGGGCCCTCTACGAGCAGTACTTC. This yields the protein CASSLGQGALYEQYF.